The entry that follows covers one TCR beta chain sequence. The sample is drawn from a study of shared clonotypes between healthy human individuals. The CDR3 covers 15 residues. The germline V gene has CDR1 SGHRS and CDR2 YFSETQ. The germline V and J ends were trimmed by 4 bases and 5 bases, with 19 bases remaining between them. The method was immunoSEQ multiplex PCR; TCRdb's version includes in-frame clones alone and lacks a portion of them. The sample shows roughly 2.5 million clones, approximately 90% of them seen only once. This chain links TRBV5-1 with TRBJ2-7, with D possibly TRBD1 on 6 matching bases. The TCR originated in a young man in good health. Material for sequencing was naive CD4+ T cells sorted from blood. Subset specified: CD45RA+ positively selected. CDR3 amino acids: CASSRTLTGIHEQYF. CDR3 coding DNA: TGCGCCAGCAGCCGGACTTTGACAGGAATACACGAGCAGTACTTC.